The T cell receptor beta chain under discussion was sequenced for a study of control samples from healthy donors and cancer patients. Profiling relied on immunoSEQ multiplex PCR, and the TCRdb table lists in-frame clones only, not all of them. The top ten hold around 10% of the sample, which has about 80,000 clones, 70% to 85% seen once. Trimming stripped 8 bases from V and 1 base from J, with 11 bases between. The CDR3 is 13 amino acids. Germline CDR1 reads SGHVS; CDR2 reads FQNEAQ. Sample: PBMCs. This sequence originates from a man in his fifties or sixties with head and neck cancer. The chain joins TRBV7-8 to TRBJ2-5, with D tentatively TRBD1 or TRBD2 (5 bases each). This chain's CDR3 is CASAWGIQETQYF. The CDR3, as DNA: TGTGCCAGCGCCTGGGGGATCCAAGAGACCCAGTACTTC.